These 24 T cell receptor beta chains share one sample of origin, sequenced in a study of CD4 T cell repertoires in COVID-19. These memory T cells were uncultured and sequenced directly after ex vivo isolation. Here immunoSEQ multiplex PCR was the method, and the copy in TCRdb shows in-frame clones only, minus some. The profile shows about 8,400 clones, around 80% of them singletons. This specimen was effector memory CD4+ T cells from blood, taken before the COVID-19 pandemic. Source of these receptors: a human donor who had COVID-19.

This chain links TRBV5-1 with TRBJ2-5; D is unclear. Germline lookup yields CDR1 SGHRS and CDR2 YFSETQ. V lost 0 bases to trimming and J lost 4 bases, with 10 bases between them. CDR3 length equals 14 residues. This chain's CDR3 is CASSLGSVGETQYF. CDR3 in DNA: TGCGCCAGCAGCTTGGGGAGCGTGGGAGAGACCCAGTACTTC.

The chain combines TRBV19 with TRBJ2-1; D is possibly TRBD2 (7 bases). Looked up from germline, CDR1 is LNHDA and CDR2 is SQIVND (reference sequence). The ends were cut back, 3 bases at V and 8 bases at J, with 14 bases in the middle. The CDR3 has 14 amino acids. The CDR3 sequence: CASSITGGWHEQFF. CDR3 sequence (DNA): TGTGCCAGTAGTATCACGGGGGGCTGGCATGAGCAGTTCTTC.

This clone came up a few times. The rearrangement joins TRBV2 to TRBJ1-2; 7 nucleotides line up with TRBD1. The germline V gene encodes CDR1 SNHLY and CDR2 FYNNEI. V lost 1 base, J lost 1 base, and 3 bases stayed unmatched. The CDR3 covers 15 residues. CDR3 sequence reads: CASSEGRQGNYGYTF. The CDR3 DNA sequence: TGTGCCAGCAGTGAAGGGAGACAGGGTAACTATGGCTACACCTTC.

The chain recombines TRBV6-5 with TRBJ1-1; the D is unclear. Per the germline V gene, CDR1 is MNHEY and CDR2 is SVGAGI. The V end was cut by 2 bases, the J end by 1 base, with 14 bases between. CDR3 length: 16 residues. CDR3 loop: CASSYRRGLTNTEAFF. The CDR3 nucleotides are TGTGCCAGCAGTTACCGTCGAGGGCTTACGAACACTGAAGCTTTCTTT.

This clone was seen a handful of times. The rearrangement links TRBV5-6 to TRBJ1-1, with TRBD1 matching 8 bases. The V segment lost 3 bases and the J segment 8 bases; nucleotides outside the gene matches: 0. CDR3 length: 11 amino acids. CDR1 SGHDT and CDR2 YYEEEE come from the germline V gene. This chain's CDR3 is CASSWDREAFF. In DNA, the CDR3 is TGTGCCAGCAGCTGGGACAGGGAAGCTTTCTTT.

A note on this clone: Mismatch with germline at one junction end may stem from a read error. As DNA, the CDR3 is TGTGCCACCAGGAGAGACAGCGGAACTAATTCACCCCTCCACTTT. This translates into CATRRDSGTNSPLHF. V is TRBV15 and J is TRBJ1-6; D possibly corresponds to TRBD1 (5 bases). Germline values: CDR1 LNHNV, CDR2 YYDKDF (reference sequence). CDR3 size: 15 residues.

This clone was detected once. This sequence joins TRBV7-2 and TRBJ2-5; D is possibly TRBD1 (5 bases). This CDR3 contains 13 residues. Germline assignment: CDR1 SGHTA and CDR2 FQGNSA. Trimming took off 5 bases at V and 7 bases at J, with 14 bases between the two ends. The DNA for the CDR3 is TGTGCCAGCAGCCGACAGATCCGAGGGACCCAGTACTTC. Translation gives CASSRQIRGTQYF.

The V and J genes are TRBV19 and TRBJ2-2, with 10 bases lining up with TRBD1. J lost 0 bases, V lost 4 bases, and 2 bases had no gene match. Germline-derived CDR1 and CDR2 are LNHDA and SQIVND (reference sequence). The CDR3 has 16 residues. The CDR3, as DNA: TGTGCCAGTAGTAGACAGGGGGCGACGAACACCGGGGAGCTGTTTTTT. Its protein is CASSRQGATNTGELFF.

The V and J genes are TRBV19 and TRBJ1-5; D may be TRBD1 (6 bases). Trimming shortened V by 2 bases and J by 0 bases, and 23 bases separated the two germline ends. The CDR3 totals 20 residues. Germline CDR1 and CDR2: LNHDA and SQIVND (reference sequence). The CDR3 here is CASSIRGHVSSPLSNQPQHF. The CDR3 DNA sequence: TGTGCCAGTAGTATAAGGGGACATGTATCTTCCCCCCTTAGCAATCAGCCCCAGCATTTT.

V and J are TRBV10-1 and TRBJ2-2; possibly TRBD1 for D (6 bases). Germline V gene data show CDR1 as WNHNN and CDR2 as SYGVQD (reference sequence). Trimming pared 6 bases from V and 4 bases from J, leaving 12 bases between. CDR3 length equals 14 residues. As DNA, the CDR3 is TGCGCCAGCAGGGAACAGGGATCCACCGGGGAGCTGTTTTTT. It specifies CASREQGSTGELFF.

V usage is TRBV6-6 and J usage is TRBJ2-7; TRBD2 matches 8 bases. The CDR3 is 16 residues long. The V gene end was trimmed by 7 bases and the J gene end by 3 bases; junction bases not matched to a gene: 14. Per germline, CDR1 MNHNY and CDR2 SVGAGI (reference sequence). CDR3 sequence reads: CASTLTGQAGGYEQYF. CDR3 DNA: TGTGCCAGCACCCTTACGGGCCAGGCGGGGGGCTACGAGCAGTACTTC.

The chain employs TRBV29-1 and TRBJ1-2; possible D gene TRBD1, 5 bases. V lost 3 bases and J lost 7, with 9 bases in between. Germline V gene lookup returns CDR1 SQVTM and CDR2 ANQGSEA. CDR3 length: 11 residues. The CDR3, as DNA: TGCAGCGTTGAGCAGGGTAGTGGCTACACCTTC. Translation: CSVEQGSGYTF.

The chain has TRBV19 and TRBJ1-2; D remains ambiguous. The CDR3 is made up of 13 amino acids. CDR1 and CDR2 (germline): LNHDA, SQIVND (reference sequence). V was trimmed by 5 bases and J by 8 bases, leaving 15 bases between them. CDR3 DNA: TGTGCCAGTAGTGCCGGGGATCTTGGCGGCTACACCTTC. Its translation: CASSAGDLGGYTF.

V usage is TRBV9 and J usage is TRBJ2-1; 8 nucleotides match TRBD2. V trimming: 4 bases; J trimming: 9 bases; junction bases outside the gene matches: 9. The CDR3 has 14 amino acids. The germline CDR1 and CDR2 sequences are SGDLS and YYNGEE. CDR3 residues: CASSREGPASEQFF. As DNA, the CDR3 is TGTGCCAGCAGCCGGGAGGGCCCAGCGAGTGAGCAGTTCTTC.

This chain links TRBV29-1 with TRBJ2-7; D possibly corresponds to TRBD2 (5 bases). Trimming took 6 bases from V and 3 from J, leaving 12 bases between them. Germline V gene data show CDR1 as SQVTM and CDR2 as ANQGSEA. The length of the CDR3 is 12 residues. The CDR3 DNA reads TGCAGCGTGAGGGAGAGCGGCTACGAGCAGTACTTC. Its translation is CSVRESGYEQYF.

V usage is TRBV10-3 and J usage is TRBJ2-4; TRBD2 matches at 13 bases. The CDR3 consists of 15 residues. J gave up 9 bases and V 3 bases, and 5 bases lay outside the gene matches. Germline CDR1 reads ENHRY; CDR2 reads SYGVKD. The CDR3 reads CAISELAGGPGIQYF. The DNA of the CDR3 is TGTGCCATCAGTGAACTAGCGGGGGGGCCGGGCATTCAGTACTTC.

This clone was seen only once. This chain links TRBV29-1 with TRBJ2-3; TRBD1 agrees at 9 bases. After removal of 5 bases from V and 3 bases from J, the junction contained 6 bases not matched to a gene. There are 14 residues in the CDR3. Germline CDR1 SQVTM, CDR2 ANQGSEA. Here the CDR3 DNA reads TGCAGCGTTTTACAGGGGGCTGGAACAGATACGCAGTATTTT. Translated: CSVLQGAGTDTQYF.

The chain carries TRBV28 and TRBJ1-5; TRBD1 matches at 9 bases. Per the germline V gene, CDR1 is MDHEN and CDR2 is SYDVKM. This CDR3 is built from 16 residues. J lost 6 bases, V lost 2 bases, and 8 bases had no gene match. The CDR3 DNA reads TGTGCCAGCAGTTTAAAAAGGTCGGGACAGGGTCAGCCCCAGCATTTT. Its protein is CASSLKRSGQGQPQHF.

The chain is built from TRBV6-6 and TRBJ2-7, with a possible D match to TRBD2 (6 bases). Trimming stripped 0 bases from V and 5 bases from J, with 17 bases between. Germline CDR1 MNHNY, CDR2 SVGAGI (reference sequence). The CDR3 consists of 16 residues. CDR3 sequence reads: CASSYSGGPTSDEQYF. CDR3 coding DNA: TGTGCCAGCAGTTACTCAGGAGGGCCCACTTCGGACGAGCAGTACTTC.

The chain joins TRBV27 to TRBJ1-1; D gene unclear. Germline V CDR1 and CDR2: MNHEY, SMNVEV (reference sequence). The CDR3 loop spans 14 amino acids. V lost 0 bases to trimming and J lost 0 bases, with 5 bases between them. In nucleotides, the CDR3 is TGTGCCAGCAGTTTATCCCGAGTGAACACTGAAGCTTTCTTT. This gives the protein CASSLSRVNTEAFF.

The chain joins TRBV6-5 to TRBJ2-2; possibly TRBD2 for D (5 bases). Trimming removed 6 bases at V and 4 bases at J, with 12 bases between. Germline V gives CDR1 MNHEY, CDR2 SVGAGI. The length of the CDR3 is 14 residues. CDR3 nucleotides: TGTGCCAGCAGGAGGGATCGGGTCACCGGGGAGCTGTTTTTT. Its protein is CASRRDRVTGELFF.

V is TRBV25-1 and J is TRBJ2-7; the D gene is possibly TRBD2 (5 bases). The germline gives CDR1 MGHDK, CDR2 SYGVNS. The CDR3 consists of 13 residues. The V end was cut by 6 bases, the J end by 4 bases, with 13 bases between. The CDR3 DNA sequence: TGTGCCAGCAGCGGGGAAATGAGGTACGAGCAGTACTTC. Translating gives CASSGEMRYEQYF.

This chain links TRBV5-8 with TRBJ2-1; D is ambiguous. This CDR3 is built from 15 residues. V lost 0 bases, J lost 0 bases, and 7 bases lay in between. Per germline, CDR1 SGHTS and CDR2 YDEGEE. CDR3: CASSLGRRSYNEQFF. DNA of the CDR3: TGTGCCAGCAGCTTGGGCAGGCGCTCCTACAATGAGCAGTTCTTC.

The V and J genes are TRBV30 and TRBJ2-6, with 8 positions matching TRBD1. After removal of 7 bases from V and 1 base from J, the junction contained 6 bases not matched to a gene. The germline gives CDR1 GTSNPN, CDR2 SVGIG (reference sequence). The CDR3 spans 15 residues. The CDR3 protein is CASGQELSGANVLTF. As DNA, the CDR3 is TGTGCCTCGGGACAGGAGTTGTCTGGGGCCAACGTCCTGACTTTC.